This T cell receptor beta chain was captured in a study of T cell responses to AZD1222 COVID-19 vaccine. Study-wide results and caveats: Only a handful of AZD1222 recipients tested seropositive at baseline. Samples come after the peak T cell response, not at day 14.

As for this clone: Its antigen is not identified.

Sequencing used immunoSEQ multiplex PCR; TCRdb keeps in-frame clones, though not all of them. The sample contains around 150,000 clones, roughly 90% of which appear only once. The junction had 10 bases not matched to a gene; V was cut back by 4 bases and J by 7 bases. The CDR3 is 14 amino acids. CDR1 and CDR2 (germline): SGHDT, YYEEEE. Sample: peripheral blood, taken on day 0 of AZD1222 vaccination. This sequence joins TRBV5-6 and TRBJ1-1; 7 positions agree with TRBD1. This TCR was sampled from an adult in good health. The CDR3 region has the DNA TGTGCCAGCAGCCTAGGAAGGGGGCTTGGTGAAGCTTTCTTT. It is translated as CASSLGRGLGEAFF.